The present T cell receptor beta chain was sequenced within a study of blood T cell repertoires in COVID-19. Turning to the study itself: Nucleic acid was either cDNA or gDNA, and it came from T cells, B-cell-depleted T cells, or PBMCs.

Germline V CDR1 and CDR2: ENHRY, SYGVKD. The V gene lost 4 bases and the J gene lost 0 bases, with 8 bases spanning the gap. The CDR3 totals 14 residues. Data came from immunoSEQ multiplex PCR; TCRdb stores just in-frame clones and leaves some out. The table records nearly 400,000 clones, roughly 91% of them present only once. The sequence was collected from a woman under 40 who had recovered from COVID-19. V usage is TRBV10-3 and J usage is TRBJ2-3, with D uncertain. The material sequenced was PBMCs or T cells enriched from blood (not recorded which). The CDR3 loop is CAISGSTSTDTQYF. CDR3 DNA sequence: TGTGCCATCAGTGGTAGTACCAGCACAGATACGCAGTATTTT.